This TCR beta chain appears in the sequencing data of a study of technical replicates of blood from a few donors. This clone was picked up one time. With V trimmed by 3 bases and J by 5 bases, 3 bases remained unmatched. Looked up from germline, CDR1 is SGDLS and CDR2 is YYNGEE. The CDR3 covers 15 residues. Only in-frame clones appear in the TCRdb table, and some are missing; sequencing was by immunoSEQ multiplex PCR. The sample records roughly 92,000 clones, 85% to 95% being singletons. The clonotype comes from a human donor in good health. Sequencing input: T cells isolated from PBMCs. The chain links TRBV9 to TRBJ2-1; the match to TRBD1 covers 12 bases. The CDR3 loop is CASSGGQGANNEQFF. The CDR3 DNA reads TGTGCCAGCAGCGGGGGACAGGGGGCAAACAATGAGCAGTTCTTC.